A single sample gave rise to the 6 T cell receptor beta chains below, sequenced in a study of blood T cells in healthy people across ages. Using a J-beta primer mix together with a sample-barcoded 5' primer, a second PCR was run for about 7 to 12 cycles. One entry per CDR3 protein results from TCRdb running MiXCR on the 5' RACE reads. The table lists some 1.4 million distinct CDR3 sequences, 42% of them singletons. Sequenced sample: blood. These receptors all stem from a woman aged 18-29 years in good health.

V and J are TRBV12-5 and TRBJ2-4, with D perhaps TRBD1 (6 bases). Trimming left V 2 bases short and J 2 bases short, with 31 bases between. Germline loops: CDR1 LGHNT, CDR2 FRNRAP. This CDR3 is built from 22 residues. The CDR3 here is CASGLTGKNVNTLSGSKNIQYF. Here the CDR3 DNA reads TGTGCTAGTGGTTTGACAGGGAAAAATGTAAACACACTCTCGGGGTCCAAAAACATTCAGTACTTC.

V usage is TRBV6-5 and J usage is TRBJ1-2, with D tentatively TRBD1 (5 bases). Between the trimmed V and J ends, which lost 5 bases and 6 bases, there was a span of 13 bases. CDR1 is MNHEY and CDR2 is SVGAGI in the germline V gene. The CDR3 runs 13 residues. The CDR3 loop is CASSDARGDGYTF. CDR3 coding DNA: TGTGCCAGCAGTGACGCCCGAGGGGATGGCTACACCTTC.

The rearrangement links TRBV20-1 to TRBJ2-7; D unclear. Germline CDR1 reads DFQATT; CDR2 reads SNEGSKA (reference sequence). Trimming removed 5 bases from V and 1 base from J, with 12 bases in between. There are 13 residues in the CDR3. This CDR3 is CSAAPGTSYEQYF. The CDR3 bases are TGCAGTGCTGCCCCTGGCACTTCCTACGAGCAGTACTTC.

On this clonotype itself: An end of the junction does not agree with germline; a read error may underlie this. The chain combines TRBV6-4 with TRBJ2-1; 9 nucleotides align to TRBD1. This CDR3 is built from 17 residues. Germline V gene sequence: CDR1 MRHNA, CDR2 SNTAGT. CDR3 amino acids: CARSDSGGTGWFNEQFF. In DNA, the CDR3 is TGTGCCAGAAGTGACTCCGGGGGGACAGGGTGGTTCAATGAGCAGTTCTTC.

The chain is built from TRBV6-2 or TRBV6-3 and TRBJ2-1; a weak D match, TRBD1 (7 bases). The assigned J gene may be wrong: the sequence end matches TRBJ2-7 better. The CDR3 runs to 17 residues. CDR1 MNHEY and CDR2 SVGEGT come from the germline V gene. The CDR3 spells CASRQGVLGGEYNEQYF. CDR3 DNA sequence: TGTGCCAGCAGGCAGGGGGTTCTGGGCGGGGAGTACAATGAGCAGTACTTC.

This clonotype was counted a few times. The CDR3 sequence is CASGPDVGNTGELFF. In DNA, the CDR3 is TGCGCCAGCGGCCCTGACGTAGGAAACACCGGGGAGCTGTTTTTT. The chain has TRBV5-1 and TRBJ2-2; no clear D. Looked up from germline, CDR1 is SGHRS and CDR2 is YFSETQ. The V gene lost 7 bases and the J gene lost 2 bases, with 15 bases spanning the gap. There are 15 residues in the CDR3.